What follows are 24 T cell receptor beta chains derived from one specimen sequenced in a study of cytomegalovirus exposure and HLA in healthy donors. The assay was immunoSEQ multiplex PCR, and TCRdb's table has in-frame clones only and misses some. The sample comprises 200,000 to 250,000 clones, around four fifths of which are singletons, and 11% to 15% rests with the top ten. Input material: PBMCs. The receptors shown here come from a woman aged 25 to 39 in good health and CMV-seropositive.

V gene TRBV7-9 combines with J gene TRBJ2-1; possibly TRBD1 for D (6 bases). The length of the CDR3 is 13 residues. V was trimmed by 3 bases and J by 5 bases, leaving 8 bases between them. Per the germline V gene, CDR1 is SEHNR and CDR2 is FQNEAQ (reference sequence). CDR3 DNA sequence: TGTGCCAGCAGCTTTAACAGGGACAATGAGCAGTTCTTC. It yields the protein CASSFNRDNEQFF.

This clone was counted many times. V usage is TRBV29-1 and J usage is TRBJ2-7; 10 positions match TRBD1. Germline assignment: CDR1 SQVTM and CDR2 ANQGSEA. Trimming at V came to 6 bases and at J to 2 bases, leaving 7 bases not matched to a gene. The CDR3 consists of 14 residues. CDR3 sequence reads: CSVRGQGEPYEQYF. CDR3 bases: TGCAGCGTCCGTGGACAGGGGGAGCCCTACGAGCAGTACTTC.

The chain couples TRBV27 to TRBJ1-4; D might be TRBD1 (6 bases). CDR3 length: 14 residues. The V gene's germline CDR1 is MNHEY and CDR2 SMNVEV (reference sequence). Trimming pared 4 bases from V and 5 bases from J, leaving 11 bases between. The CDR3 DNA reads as TGTGCCAGCAGTTGGACAGCCCGGAATGAAAAACTGTTTTTT. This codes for CASSWTARNEKLFF.

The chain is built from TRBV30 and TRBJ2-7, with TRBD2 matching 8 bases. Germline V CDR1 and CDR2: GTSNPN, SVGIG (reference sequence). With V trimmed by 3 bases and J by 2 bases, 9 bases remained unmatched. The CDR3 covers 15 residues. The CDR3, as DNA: TGTGCCTGGAGGTTACCGGGACTAGAAACCTACGAGCAGTACTTC. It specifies CAWRLPGLETYEQYF.

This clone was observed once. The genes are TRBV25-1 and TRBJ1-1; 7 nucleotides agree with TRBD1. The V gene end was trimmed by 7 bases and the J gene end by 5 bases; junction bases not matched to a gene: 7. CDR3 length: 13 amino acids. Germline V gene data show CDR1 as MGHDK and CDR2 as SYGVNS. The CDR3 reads CASTDRDRTEAFF. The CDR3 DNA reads TGTGCCAGCACAGACAGGGATCGGACTGAAGCTTTCTTT. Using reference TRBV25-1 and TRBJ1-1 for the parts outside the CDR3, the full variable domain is EADIYQTPRYLVIGTGKKITLECSQTMGHDKMYWYQQDPGMELHLIHYSYGVNSTEKGDLSSESTVSRIRTEHFPLTLESARPSHTSQYLCASTDRDRTEAFFGQGTRLTVV.

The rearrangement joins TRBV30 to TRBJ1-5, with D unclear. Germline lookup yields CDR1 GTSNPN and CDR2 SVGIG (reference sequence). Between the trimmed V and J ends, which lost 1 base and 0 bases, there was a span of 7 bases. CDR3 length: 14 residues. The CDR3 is CAWSEGLSNQPQHF. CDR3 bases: TGTGCCTGGAGTGAGGGCCTTAGCAATCAGCCCCAGCATTTT.

DNA for the CDR3: TGTGCCAGTAGTGAACCACAGGGGGAAGGTAATCAGCCCCAGCATTTT. This encodes CASSEPQGEGNQPQHF. The chain employs TRBV19 and TRBJ1-5; TRBD1 matches at 8 bases. Germline trimming cut 5 bases from V and 4 bases from J; bases unmatched to any gene: 10. This CDR3 spans 16 amino acids. Per germline, CDR1 LNHDA and CDR2 SQIVND (reference sequence).

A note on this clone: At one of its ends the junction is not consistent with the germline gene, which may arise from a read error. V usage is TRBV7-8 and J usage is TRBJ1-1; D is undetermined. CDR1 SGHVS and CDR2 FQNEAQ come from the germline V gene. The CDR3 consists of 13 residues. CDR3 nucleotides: TGTGCCAGCAGCCTAGCTAGGGCCACTGAAGCTTTCTTT. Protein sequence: CASSLARATEAFF.

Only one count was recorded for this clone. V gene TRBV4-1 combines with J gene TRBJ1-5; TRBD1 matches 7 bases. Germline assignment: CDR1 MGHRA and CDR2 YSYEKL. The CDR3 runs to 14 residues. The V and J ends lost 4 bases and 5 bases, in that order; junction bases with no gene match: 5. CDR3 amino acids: CASSPGTEDQPQHF. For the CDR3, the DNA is TGCGCCAGCAGCCCCGGGACAGAAGATCAGCCCCAGCATTTT.

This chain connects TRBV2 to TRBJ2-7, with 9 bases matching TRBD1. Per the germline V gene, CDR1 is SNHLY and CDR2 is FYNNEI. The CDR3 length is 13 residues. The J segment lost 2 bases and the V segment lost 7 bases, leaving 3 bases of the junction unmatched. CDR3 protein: CASTGTGTYEQYF. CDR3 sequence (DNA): TGTGCCAGCACCGGGACAGGGACCTACGAGCAGTACTTC.

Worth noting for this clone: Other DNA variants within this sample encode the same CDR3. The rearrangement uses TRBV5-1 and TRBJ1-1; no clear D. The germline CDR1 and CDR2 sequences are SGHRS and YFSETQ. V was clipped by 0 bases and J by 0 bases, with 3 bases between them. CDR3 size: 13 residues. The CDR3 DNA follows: TGCGCCAGCAGCTTGGATCTGAACACTGAAGCTTTCTTT. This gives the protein CASSLDLNTEAFF.

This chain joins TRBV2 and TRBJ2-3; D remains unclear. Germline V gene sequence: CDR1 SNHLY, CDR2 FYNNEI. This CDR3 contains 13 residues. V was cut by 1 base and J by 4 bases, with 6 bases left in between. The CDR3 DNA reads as TGTGCCAGCAGTGAAGAGGGTCCAGATACGCAGTATTTT. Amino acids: CASSEEGPDTQYF. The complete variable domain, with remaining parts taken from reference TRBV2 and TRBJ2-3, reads EPEVTQTPSHQVTQMGQEVILRCVPISNHLYFYWYRQILGQKVEFLVSFYNNEISEKSEIFDDQFSVERPDGSNFTLKIRSTKLEDSAMYFCASSEEGPDTQYFGPGTRLTVL.

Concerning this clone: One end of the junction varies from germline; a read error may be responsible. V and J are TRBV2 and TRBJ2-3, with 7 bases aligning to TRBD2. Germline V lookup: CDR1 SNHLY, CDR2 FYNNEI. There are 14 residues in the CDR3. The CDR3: CAVSREEGLLVRIF. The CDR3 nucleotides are TGTGCCGTCTCTCGGGAGGAGGGACTCCTTGTTCGAATTTTT.

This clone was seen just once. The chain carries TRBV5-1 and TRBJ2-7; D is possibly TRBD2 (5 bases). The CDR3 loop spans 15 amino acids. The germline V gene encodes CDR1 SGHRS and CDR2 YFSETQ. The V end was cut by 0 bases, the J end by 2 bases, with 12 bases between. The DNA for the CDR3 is TGCGCCAGCAGCTTGGTACCCCAGACTACCTACGAGCAGTACTTC. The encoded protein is CASSLVPQTTYEQYF.

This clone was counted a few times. The chain's CDR3 is CASSTGGNEQYF. The CDR3 DNA sequence: TGTGCCAGTAGTACTGGCGGGAACGAGCAGTACTTC. The chain couples TRBV19 to TRBJ2-7, with D possibly matching TRBD2 (6 bases). The CDR3 contains 12 residues. Per germline, CDR1 LNHDA and CDR2 SQIVND (reference sequence). V lost 4 bases, J lost 5 bases, and 9 bases lay in between.

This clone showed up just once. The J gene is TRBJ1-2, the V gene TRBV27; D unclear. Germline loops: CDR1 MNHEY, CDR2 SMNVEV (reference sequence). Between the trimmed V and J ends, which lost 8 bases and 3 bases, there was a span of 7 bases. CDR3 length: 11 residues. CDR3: CASGPDYGYTF. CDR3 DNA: TGTGCCAGCGGTCCAGACTATGGCTACACCTTC.

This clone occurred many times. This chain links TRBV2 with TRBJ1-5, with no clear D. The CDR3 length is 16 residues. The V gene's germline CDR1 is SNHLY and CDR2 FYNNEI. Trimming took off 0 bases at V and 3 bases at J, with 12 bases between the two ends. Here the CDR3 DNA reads TGTGCCAGCAGTGAAGCAGTTCTAGTTTACAATCAGCCCCAGCATTTT. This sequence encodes CASSEAVLVYNQPQHF.

The CDR3 DNA sequence: TGCAGCGGACAGGGGATAAAGGGCACTGAAGCTTTCTTT. It is translated as CSGQGIKGTEAFF. J is TRBJ1-1 and V is TRBV29-1; 8 positions match TRBD1. The J segment lost 4 bases and the V segment lost 7 bases, leaving 8 bases of the junction unmatched. Germline lookup yields CDR1 SQVTM and CDR2 ANQGSEA. The CDR3 is made up of 13 amino acids.

The CDR3 loop reads CASSPSGTDEAFF. The CDR3 DNA is TGTGCCAGCAGCCCATCAGGGACGGATGAAGCTTTCTTT. This chain joins TRBV7-3 and TRBJ1-1, with TRBD1 as a possible D gene (5 bases). The CDR3 extends over 13 amino acids. Germline V CDR1 and CDR2: SGHTA, FQGTGA. Deletions cut 5 bases from V and 7 bases from J, with 14 bases between.

CDR3 in DNA: TGTGCCAGCAGCTCTAAACTAGCGGGAGTGTTGGATGAGCAGTTCTTC. This translates into CASSSKLAGVLDEQFF. This chain links TRBV7-2 with TRBJ2-1; 11 bases line up with TRBD2. CDR1 is SGHTA, CDR2 FQGNSA, per germline. Trimming removed 4 bases from V and 8 bases from J; junction bases left unmatched: 10. The CDR3 has 16 amino acids.

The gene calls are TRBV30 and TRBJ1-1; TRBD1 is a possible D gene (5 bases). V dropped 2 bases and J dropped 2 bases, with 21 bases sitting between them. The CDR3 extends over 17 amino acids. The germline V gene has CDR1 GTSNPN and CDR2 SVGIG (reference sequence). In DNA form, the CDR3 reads TGTGCCTGGAGTCAACCAGACACCGGGACGGGAAACACTGAAGCTTTCTTT. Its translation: CAWSQPDTGTGNTEAFF.

The CDR3 DNA reads as TGTGCCAGCAGTTTCTTGGGACAGTCCAATGAAAAACTGTTTTTT. Translated, it gives CASSFLGQSNEKLFF. V is TRBV28 and J is TRBJ1-4; 7 positions agree with TRBD1. The trim removed 3 bases at V and 5 bases at J, leaving 6 bases unmatched. Germline-derived CDR1 and CDR2 are MDHEN and SYDVKM. CDR3 length: 15 residues.

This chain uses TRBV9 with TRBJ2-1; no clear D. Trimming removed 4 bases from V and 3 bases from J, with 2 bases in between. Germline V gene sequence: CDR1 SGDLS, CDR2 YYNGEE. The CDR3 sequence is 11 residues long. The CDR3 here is CASSRYNEQFF. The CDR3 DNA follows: TGTGCCAGCAGCCGCTACAATGAGCAGTTCTTC.

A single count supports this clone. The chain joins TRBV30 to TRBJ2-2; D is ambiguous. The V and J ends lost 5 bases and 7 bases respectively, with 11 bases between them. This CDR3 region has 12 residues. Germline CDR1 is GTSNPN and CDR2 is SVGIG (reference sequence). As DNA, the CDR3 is TGTGCCTGGGCCCGGGCCTACGGGGAGCTGTTTTTT. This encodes CAWARAYGELFF.